This T cell receptor (beta chain) was recorded in a study of a mutant IDH1 vaccine in newly diagnosed glioma (dated by TCRdb to about 2021). The study in broad terms: Across visits V03 through V10, patients got a total of eight vaccinations, given in weeks 1, 3, 5, 7, 11, 15, 19 and 23. Of the approximately 33 treated patients, approximately 62% were male and 37.5% were female, and a mean age of about 37 years was recorded. Peripheral blood was collected at six visits: V03 (baseline), V05, V07, V10, V12 and V13. For exploratory analyses, longitudinal TCRB deep sequencing was carried out in under 30 treated patients wherever samples were available. Before enrollment, patients had received standard therapy of radiotherapy alone, temozolomide alone, or radiochemotherapy with temozolomide; most received the combination. Vaccination was initiated 4-6 weeks after radiotherapy alone, or concurrently with temozolomide cycles in the chemotherapy-containing groups.

CDR1 and CDR2 (SGHKS, YYEKEE) derive from the germline V gene (reference sequence). Here V drops 4 bases and J drops 5 bases, and the junction holds 11 bases not matched to any gene. There are 15 amino acids in the CDR3, from cysteine to phenylalanine inclusive. The only DNA kept is the CDR3, 45 bases in frame from the first base. On this clone: Its antigen is not yet known. Base qualities are not at hand, and no much larger clone is one base apart.

Reading the label with the study, this specimen's time point is: week 5, during vaccination. Each vaccine dose, consisting of 300 ug of a 20-mer mutant IDH1 peptide in Montanide, was administered subcutaneously with topical imiquimod. All donors had newly diagnosed IDH1-mutant astrocytomas of WHO grade 3 or 4 that showed loss of nuclear ATRX. The samples were drawn from NOA16, a multicentre, single-arm, open-label phase I trial in Germany that tested a mutant IDH1 peptide vaccine in humans for the first time. Genomic DNA for TCRB sequencing was extracted from EDTA blood using the DNeasy Blood and Tissue Kit. General conclusions and limits of the study: Selection of PBMC samples for TCRB deep sequencing was based on availability. Immune responses induced by the vaccine were seen in approximately 92% of patients across multiple MHC alleles. The authors stated that sample limitations prevented analyses of patient blood samples from being reproduced. Pseudoprogression seemed to be unrelated to changes in the top peripheral T cell clonotypes found by TCRB sequencing.

Libraries were built with the immunoSEQ multiplex PCR assay. The hsTCRB Kit was used according to the manufacturer's protocol to amplify rearranged TCR beta chain sequences. An Illumina MiSeq was used to sequence the TCRB libraries. In the source study's methods: Demultiplexing, trimming and gene mapping were performed with the kit vendor's proprietary platform. In TCRdb, the immuneACCESS table is reduced to in-frame sequences with V and J assigned. These tables do not hold every clone; where another copy was compared, an unresolved V gene accounts for under half, and the others remain unexplained. That table furnishes V, J and clone size, whereas the DNA furnished D and trimming. For this sample the table gives 75,000 to 80,000 clones, of which roughly nine tenths were detected only once. About 0.6% of the sample rests with the top ten.

This TCR was recovered from a woman between 50 and 59 years old with glioma. The rearrangement combines TRBV5-5 with TRBJ2-7; a stretch of 8 junction bases matches TRBD1. The specimen was PBMCs, collected from a glioma patient whose treatment included an IDH1 peptide vaccine. The bases read TGTGCCAGCAGCGTTCAGACAGGGGATTGGCACGAGCAGTACTTC. Its translation is CASSVQTGDWHEQYF.